The clone carrying this TCR beta chain was seen a handful of times. The antigen is not known. Semi-nested PCR with Nested Universal Primer A followed constant-region reverse priming of full-length variable regions. TCRdb redid the calling of the 5' RACE reads with MiXCR, one entry per CDR3 protein. The sample has approximately 9,000 distinct CDR3 sequences; 34% are singletons. Broader study findings: In terms of TCR gene usage, tumor memory CD4+ T cells clustered together with blood and lymph node memory CD4+ cells, as well as with lymph node naive CD4+ cells. Tumor-infiltrating Treg TCR alpha and beta sequences overlapped most with tumor naive CD4+ T cells, then blood naive.

Treg sorting used a CD4+CD25+CD127-/low gate. Source material: Tregs sorted from blood. The TCR originated in a female donor with breast cancer.

The CDR3 DNA is TGTGCCAGCAGGGGAAGAAGGGTGAACGAGCAGTACTTC. This sequence encodes CASRGRRVNEQYF. The V and J genes are TRBV7-2 and TRBJ2-7, with D unclear. Germline CDR1 and CDR2: SGHTA and FQGNSA. The length of the CDR3 is 13 residues. Trimming stripped 6 bases from V and 5 bases from J, with 14 bases between.